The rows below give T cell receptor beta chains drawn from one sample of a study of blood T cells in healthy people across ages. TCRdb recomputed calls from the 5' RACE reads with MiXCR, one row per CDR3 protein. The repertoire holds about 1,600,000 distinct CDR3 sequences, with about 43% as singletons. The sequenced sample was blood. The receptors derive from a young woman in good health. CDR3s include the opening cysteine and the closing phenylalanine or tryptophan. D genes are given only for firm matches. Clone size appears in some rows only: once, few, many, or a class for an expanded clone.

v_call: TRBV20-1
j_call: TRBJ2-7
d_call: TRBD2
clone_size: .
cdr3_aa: CSALLGTRANEQYF
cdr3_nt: TGCAGTGCTCTCCTCGGGACTAGGGCGAACGAGCAGTACTTC

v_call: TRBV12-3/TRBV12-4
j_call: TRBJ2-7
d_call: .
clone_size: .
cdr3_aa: CASSLRTVKDYYEQYF
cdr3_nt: TGTGCCAGCAGCCTCCGAACAGTTAAGGACTACTACGAGCAGTACTTC

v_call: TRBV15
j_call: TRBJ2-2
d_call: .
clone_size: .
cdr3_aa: CATSRDIGGGTGELFF
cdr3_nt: TGTGCCACCAGCAGAGATATAGGGGGGGGTACCGGGGAGCTGTTTTTT

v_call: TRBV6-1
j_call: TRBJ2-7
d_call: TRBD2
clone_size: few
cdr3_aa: CASSEARGSQYEQYF
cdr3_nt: TGTGCCAGCAGTGAAGCGCGCGGGAGTCAGTACGAGCAGTACTTC

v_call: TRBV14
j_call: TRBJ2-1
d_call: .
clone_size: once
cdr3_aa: CASSLQGTRDNEQFF
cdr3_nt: TGTGCCAGCAGCCTACAGGGCACTAGGGACAATGAGCAGTTCTTC

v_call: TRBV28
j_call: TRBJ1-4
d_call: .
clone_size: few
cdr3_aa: CASSPPGAGREKLFF
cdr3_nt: TGTGCCAGCAGCCCCCCGGGCGCCGGACGCGAAAAACTGTTTTTT

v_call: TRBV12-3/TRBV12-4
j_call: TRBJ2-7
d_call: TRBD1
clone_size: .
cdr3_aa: CASSPGQGIEQYF
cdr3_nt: TGTGCCAGCAGCCCGGGACAGGGAATCGAGCAGTACTTC

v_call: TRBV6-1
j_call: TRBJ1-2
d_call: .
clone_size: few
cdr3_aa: CASSEYRVHYGYTF
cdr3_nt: TGTGCCAGCAGTGAATATAGGGTTCACTATGGCTACACCTTC

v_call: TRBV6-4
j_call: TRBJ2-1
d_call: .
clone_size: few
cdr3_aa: CASSRDWGDNEQFF
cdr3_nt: TGTGCCAGCAGCCGGGACTGGGGCGATAATGAGCAGTTCTTC

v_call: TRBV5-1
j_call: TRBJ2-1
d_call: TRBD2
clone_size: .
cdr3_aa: CASSLGASGDEQFF
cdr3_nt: TGCGCCAGCAGCTTGGGGGCTAGCGGGGATGAGCAGTTCTTC

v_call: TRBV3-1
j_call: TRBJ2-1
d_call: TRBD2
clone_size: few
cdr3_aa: CASSQEAGESYNEQFF
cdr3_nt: TGTGCCAGCAGCCAAGAAGCGGGAGAATCCTACAATGAGCAGTTCTTC

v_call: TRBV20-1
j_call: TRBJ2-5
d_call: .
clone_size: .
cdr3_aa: CSASGDGLETQYF
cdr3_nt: TGCAGTGCTAGCGGTGACGGCCTGGAGACCCAGTACTTC

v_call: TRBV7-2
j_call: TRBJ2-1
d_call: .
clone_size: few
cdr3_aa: CASSSQRDNEQFF
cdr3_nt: TGTGCCAGCAGCTCCCAGAGGGACAATGAGCAGTTCTTC

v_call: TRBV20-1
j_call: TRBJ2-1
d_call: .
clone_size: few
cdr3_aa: CSARSERDILWFF
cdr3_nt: TGCAGTGCTAGGTCCGAACGGGACATTCTGTGGTTCTTC

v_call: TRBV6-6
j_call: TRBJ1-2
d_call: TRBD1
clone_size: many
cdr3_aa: CASRAGQGTTVGGYTF
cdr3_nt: TGTGCCAGCAGGGCCGGACAGGGGACAACCGTTGGGGGCTACACCTTC

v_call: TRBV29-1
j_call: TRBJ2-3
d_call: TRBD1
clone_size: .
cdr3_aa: CSAKRQGGTDTQYF
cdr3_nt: TGCAGCGCAAAACGACAGGGCGGCACAGATACGCAGTATTTT

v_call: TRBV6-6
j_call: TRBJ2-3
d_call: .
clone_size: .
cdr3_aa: CASSYRPETDTQYF
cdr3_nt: TGTGCCAGCAGTTATAGGCCCGAGACAGATACGCAGTATTTT

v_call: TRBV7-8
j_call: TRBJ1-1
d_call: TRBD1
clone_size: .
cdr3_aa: CATDRDRLNTEAFF
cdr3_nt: TGTGCCACCGACCGGGACAGATTGAACACTGAAGCTTTCTTT

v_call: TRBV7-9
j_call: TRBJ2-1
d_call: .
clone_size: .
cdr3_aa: CASSEEVSYNEQFF
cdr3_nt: TGTGCCAGCAGCGAGGAGGTCTCCTACAATGAGCAGTTCTTC

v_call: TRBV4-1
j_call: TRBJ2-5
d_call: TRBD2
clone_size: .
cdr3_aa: CASSRPTSGGLETQYF
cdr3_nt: TGCGCCAGCAGCCGGCCGACTAGCGGGGGGCTAGAGACCCAGTACTTC

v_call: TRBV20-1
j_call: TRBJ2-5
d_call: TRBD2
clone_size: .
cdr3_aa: CSARAERDSRETQYF
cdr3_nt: TGCAGTGCTAGAGCCGAGCGGGACTCAAGGGAGACCCAGTACTTC

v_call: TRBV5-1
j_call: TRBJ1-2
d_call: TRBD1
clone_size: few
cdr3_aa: CASSFGDRNYGYTF
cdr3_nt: TGCGCCAGCAGCTTTGGGGACAGAAACTATGGCTACACCTTC

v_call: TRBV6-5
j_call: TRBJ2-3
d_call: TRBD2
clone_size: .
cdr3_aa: CASSSSSGRVADTQYF
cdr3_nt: TGTGCCAGCAGTTCGTCTAGCGGGAGGGTGGCAGATACGCAGTATTTT

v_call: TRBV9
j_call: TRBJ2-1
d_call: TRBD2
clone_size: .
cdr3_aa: CASSSVTSGLNEQFF
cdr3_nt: TGTGCCAGCAGCTCTGTCACTAGCGGTCTCAATGAGCAGTTCTTC

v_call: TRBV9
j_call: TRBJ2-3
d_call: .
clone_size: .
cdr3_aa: CASSVATGGPDTQYF
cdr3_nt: TGTGCCAGCAGCGTAGCTACGGGGGGCCCAGATACGCAGTATTTT

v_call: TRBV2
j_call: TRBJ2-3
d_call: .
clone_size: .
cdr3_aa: CASCITGTSTDTQYF
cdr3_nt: TGTGCCAGCTGTATAACCGGGACTAGCACAGATACGCAGTATTTT

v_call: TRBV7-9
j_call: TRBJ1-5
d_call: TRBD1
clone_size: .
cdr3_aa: CASSAGDRGGNQPQHF
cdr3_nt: TGTGCCAGCAGCGCGGGGGACAGGGGAGGCAATCAGCCCCAGCATTTT

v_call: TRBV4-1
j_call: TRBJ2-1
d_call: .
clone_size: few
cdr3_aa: CASSQGGDGNEQFF
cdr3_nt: TGCGCCAGCAGCCAAGGGGGAGACGGCAATGAGCAGTTCTTC

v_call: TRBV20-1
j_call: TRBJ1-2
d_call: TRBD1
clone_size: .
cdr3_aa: CSAMTQATRGQGYGYTF
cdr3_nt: TGCAGTGCTATGACCCAGGCCACCCGAGGACAGGGCTATGGCTACACCTTC

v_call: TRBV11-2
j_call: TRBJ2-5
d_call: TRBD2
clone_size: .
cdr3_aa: CASSLEVRLAQETQYF
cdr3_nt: TGTGCCAGCAGCTTAGAGGTCAGACTAGCTCAAGAGACCCAGTACTTC

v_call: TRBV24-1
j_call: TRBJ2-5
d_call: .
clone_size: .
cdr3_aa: CATSNFDGETQYF
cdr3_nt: TGTGCCACCAGTAATTTTGACGGGGAGACCCAGTACTTC

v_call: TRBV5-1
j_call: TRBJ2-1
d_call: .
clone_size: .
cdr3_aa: CASSFDRGGGEQFF
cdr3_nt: TGCGCCAGCAGCTTCGACAGGGGAGGGGGTGAGCAGTTCTTC

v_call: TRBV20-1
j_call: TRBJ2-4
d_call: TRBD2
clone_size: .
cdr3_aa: CSAGPLTSGGYGQYF
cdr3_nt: TGCAGTGCTGGACCCCTTACTAGCGGGGGTTACGGGCAGTACTTC

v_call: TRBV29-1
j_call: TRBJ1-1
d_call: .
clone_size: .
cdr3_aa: CSVAGQGGVTEAFF
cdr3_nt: TGCAGCGTTGCGGGGCAGGGTGGGGTCACTGAAGCTTTCTTT

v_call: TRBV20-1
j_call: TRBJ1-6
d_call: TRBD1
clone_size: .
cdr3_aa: CSATTGGRRNSPLHF
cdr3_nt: TGCAGTGCTACTACAGGGGGAAGGCGTAATTCACCCCTCCACTTT

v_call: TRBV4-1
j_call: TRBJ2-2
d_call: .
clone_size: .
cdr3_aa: CASSQQGTNTGELFF
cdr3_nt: TGCGCCAGCAGCCAACAGGGAACGAACACCGGGGAGCTGTTTTTT

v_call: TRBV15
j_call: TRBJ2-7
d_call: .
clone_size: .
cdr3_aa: CATSRDQGSNYEQYF
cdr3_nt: TGTGCCACCAGCAGAGATCAAGGCAGCAACTACGAGCAGTACTTC

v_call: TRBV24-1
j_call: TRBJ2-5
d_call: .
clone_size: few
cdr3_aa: CATSDFSEQYF
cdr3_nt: TGTGCCACCAGTGATTTTTCTGAGCAGTACTTC

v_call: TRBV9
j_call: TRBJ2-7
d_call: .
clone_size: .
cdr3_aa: CASSVGGNYEQYF
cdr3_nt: TGTGCCAGCAGCGTAGGGGGCAACTACGAGCAGTACTTC

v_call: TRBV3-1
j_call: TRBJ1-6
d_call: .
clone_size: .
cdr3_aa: CASSHWESSYNSPLHF
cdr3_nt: TGTGCCAGCAGCCATTGGGAGAGCTCCTATAATTCACCCCTCCACTTT

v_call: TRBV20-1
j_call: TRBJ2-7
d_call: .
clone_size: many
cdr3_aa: CSASNPPDYEQYF
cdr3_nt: TGCAGTGCTAGTAACCCCCCCGACTACGAGCAGTACTTC

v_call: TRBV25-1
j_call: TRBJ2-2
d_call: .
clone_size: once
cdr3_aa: CASSDWTVNTGELFF
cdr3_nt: TGTGCCAGCAGTGACTGGACAGTCAACACCGGGGAGCTGTTTTTT

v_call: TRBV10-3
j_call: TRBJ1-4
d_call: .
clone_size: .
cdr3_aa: CAISVDGMLNEKLFF
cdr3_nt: TGTGCCATCAGTGTAGACGGGATGCTTAATGAAAAACTGTTTTTT

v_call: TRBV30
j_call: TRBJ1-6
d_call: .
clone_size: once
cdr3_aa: CAWSRVASPLHF
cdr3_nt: TGTGCCTGGAGCCGGGTTGCCTCACCCCTCCACTTT

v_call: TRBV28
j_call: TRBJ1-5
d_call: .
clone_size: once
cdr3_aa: CASSPRAGPNQPQHF
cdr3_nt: TGTGCCAGCAGCCCCCGGGCAGGGCCCAATCAGCCCCAGCATTTT

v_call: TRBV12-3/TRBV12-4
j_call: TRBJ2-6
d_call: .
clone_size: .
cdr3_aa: CASSPAGVPSGANVLTF
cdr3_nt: TGTGCCAGCAGCCCGGCCGGGGTTCCCTCTGGGGCCAACGTCCTGACTTTC

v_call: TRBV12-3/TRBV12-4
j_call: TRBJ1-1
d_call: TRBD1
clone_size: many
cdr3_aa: CASSRTGTNTEAFF
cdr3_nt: TGTGCCAGCAGTAGGACAGGGACGAACACTGAAGCTTTCTTT

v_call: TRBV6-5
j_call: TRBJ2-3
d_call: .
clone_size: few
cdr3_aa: CASSYRSLLTDTQYF
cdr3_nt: TGTGCCAGCAGTTACCGTTCTCTTCTCACAGATACGCAGTATTTT

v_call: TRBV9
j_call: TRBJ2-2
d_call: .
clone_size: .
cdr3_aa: CASSAKIGELFF
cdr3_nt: TGTGCCAGCAGCGCCAAGATCGGGGAGCTGTTTTTT

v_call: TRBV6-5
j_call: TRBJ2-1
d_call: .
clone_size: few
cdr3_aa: CASSYSAGAYNEQFF
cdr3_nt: TGTGCCAGCAGTTACTCTGCGGGGGCTTACAATGAGCAGTTCTTC

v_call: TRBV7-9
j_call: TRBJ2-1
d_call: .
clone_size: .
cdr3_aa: CASSLPGPSYEQFF
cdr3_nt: TGTGCCAGCAGCTTACCGGGACCTTCCTACGAGCAGTTCTTC

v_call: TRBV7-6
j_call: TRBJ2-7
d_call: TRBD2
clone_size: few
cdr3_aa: CASSLVASGGYEQYF
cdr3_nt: TGTGCCAGCAGCTTAGTGGCTAGCGGGGGATACGAGCAGTACTTC

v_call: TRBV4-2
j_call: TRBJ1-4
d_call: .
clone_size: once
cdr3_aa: CASSREGANEKLFF
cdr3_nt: TGTGCCAGCAGCCGGGAAGGGGCGAATGAAAAACTGTTTTTT

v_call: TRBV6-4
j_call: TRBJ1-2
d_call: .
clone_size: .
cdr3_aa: CADNEKASPGHYGYTF
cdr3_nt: TGTGCCGATAATGAGAAGGCCAGCCCCGGCCACTATGGCTACACCTTC

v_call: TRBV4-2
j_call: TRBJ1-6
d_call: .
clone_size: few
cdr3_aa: CASSQVVQRDGSPLHF
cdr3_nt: TGTGCCAGCAGCCAAGTGGTACAGCGAGACGGTTCACCCCTCCACTTT

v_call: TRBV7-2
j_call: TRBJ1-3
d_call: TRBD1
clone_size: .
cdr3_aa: CASSQARDSSGNTIYF
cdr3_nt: TGTGCCAGCAGTCAAGCGCGGGACAGCTCTGGAAACACCATATATTTT

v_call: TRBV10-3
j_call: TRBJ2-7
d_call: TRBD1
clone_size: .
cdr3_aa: CAIMSGGSYEQYF
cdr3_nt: TGTGCCATCATGTCAGGGGGCTCCTACGAGCAGTACTTC

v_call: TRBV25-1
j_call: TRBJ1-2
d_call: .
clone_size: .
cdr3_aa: CASGDSDRGYTF
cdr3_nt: TGTGCCAGTGGTGACTCGGACCGTGGCTACACCTTC

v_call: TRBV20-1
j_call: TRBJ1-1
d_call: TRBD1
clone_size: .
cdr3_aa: CSARDQNRGPPEAFF
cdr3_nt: TGCAGTGCTAGAGATCAAAACAGGGGGCCCCCTGAAGCTTTCTTT